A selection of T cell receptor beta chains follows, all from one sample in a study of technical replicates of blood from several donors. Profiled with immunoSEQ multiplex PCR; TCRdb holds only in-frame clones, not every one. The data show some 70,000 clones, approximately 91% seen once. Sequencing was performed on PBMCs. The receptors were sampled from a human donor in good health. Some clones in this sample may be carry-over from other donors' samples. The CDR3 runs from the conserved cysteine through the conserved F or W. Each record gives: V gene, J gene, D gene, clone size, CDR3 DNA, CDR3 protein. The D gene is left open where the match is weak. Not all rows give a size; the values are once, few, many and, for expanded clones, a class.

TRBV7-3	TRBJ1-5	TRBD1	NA	TGTGCCAGCAGCTTAAGGGACAGGGGCAATCAGCCCCAGCATTTT	CASSLRDRGNQPQHF
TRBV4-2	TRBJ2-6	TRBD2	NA	TGTGCCAGCAGCCAAGAGGCGGGAGGTGGGGCCAACGTCCTGACTTTC	CASSQEAGGGANVLTF
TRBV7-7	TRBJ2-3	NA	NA	TGTGCCAGCAGCCGGGGGGCTACAGATACGCAGTATTTT	CASSRGATDTQYF
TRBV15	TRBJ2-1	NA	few	TGTGCCACCAGCAGAGCCAACAATGAGCAGTTCTTC	CATSRANNEQFF
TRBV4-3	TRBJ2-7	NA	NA	TGCGCCAGCAGCCAAGGGACTACTCATTCCTACGAGCAGTACTTC	CASSQGTTHSYEQYF
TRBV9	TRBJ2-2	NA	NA	TGTGCCAGCTCCCGGGGAGAGTCCGGGGAGCTGTTTTTT	CASSRGESGELFF
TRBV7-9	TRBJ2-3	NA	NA	TGTGCCATCAGCCCTCAGGGGCTCGGCACAGATACGCAGTATTTT	CAISPQGLGTDTQYF
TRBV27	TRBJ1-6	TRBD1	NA	TGTGCCAGCAAGTGGGACAGTGAGAATTCACCCCTCCACTTT	CASKWDSENSPLHF
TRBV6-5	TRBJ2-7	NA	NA	TGTGCCAGCAGTCAGGGAATCTCCTACGAGCAGTACTTC	CASSQGISYEQYF
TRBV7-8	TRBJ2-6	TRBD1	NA	TGTGCCACCGACAGGGGTCGATCTGGGGCCAACGTCCTGACTTTC	CATDRGRSGANVLTF
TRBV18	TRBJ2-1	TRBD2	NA	TGTGCCAGCTCACCGAGGACTAGCGGGATGCTGGCCTACAATGAGCAGTTCTTC	CASSPRTSGMLAYNEQFF
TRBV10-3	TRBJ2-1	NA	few	TGTGCCATCAGTGAAAGGACTATCAACTACAATGAGCAGTTCTTC	CAISERTINYNEQFF
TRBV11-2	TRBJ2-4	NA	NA	TGTGCCAGCAGCTCGACCGGGTCTAACGGTATTCAGTACTTC	CASSSTGSNGIQYF
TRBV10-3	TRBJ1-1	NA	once	TGTGCCACTCAAACGGGGGGTTTTGTTCGCACTGAAGCTTTCTTT	CATQTGGFVRTEAFF
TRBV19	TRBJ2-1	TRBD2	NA	TGTGCCAGTAGTCTAGCGGGAGGTGGTAATGAGCAGTTCTTC	CASSLAGGGNEQFF
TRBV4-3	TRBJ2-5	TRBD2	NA	TGCGCCAGCAGCCAAGATGGCGGGGGGGCAGGAGAGACCCAGTACTTC	CASSQDGGGAGETQYF
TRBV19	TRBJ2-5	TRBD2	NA	TGTGCCAGTAGTATTCTAGCGGGGGGGAAAGAGACCCAGTACTTC	CASSILAGGKETQYF
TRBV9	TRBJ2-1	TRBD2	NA	TGTGCCAGCAGCTACGGGACTAGCGGGAGGAATGAGCAGTTCTTC	CASSYGTSGRNEQFF
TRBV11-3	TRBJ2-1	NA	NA	TGTGCCAGCAGCTTAGAGTCTAGCTCTAATGAGCAGTTCTTC	CASSLESSSNEQFF
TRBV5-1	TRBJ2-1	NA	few	TGCGCCAGCAGTCGTTCGGGGGGCTTCGATGAGCAGTTCTTC	CASSRSGGFDEQFF
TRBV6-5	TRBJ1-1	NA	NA	TGTGCCAGCAGTTACTCGTGGGCGGGAGCTGAAGCTTTCTTT	CASSYSWAGAEAFF
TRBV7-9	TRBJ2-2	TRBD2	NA	TGTGCCAGCAGCCCCCAGCGGGGGGCGAACACCGGGGAGCTGTTTTTT	CASSPQRGANTGELFF
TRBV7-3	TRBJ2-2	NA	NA	TGTGCCAGCAGCTTACAACTAGCTGACCTTAACGGGGAGCTGTTTTTT	CASSLQLADLNGELFF
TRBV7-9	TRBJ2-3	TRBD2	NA	TGTGCCAGCATAAACGTACTAGCGGGGGGGCCAAGGGTCATGCAGTATTTT	CASINVLAGGPRVMQYF
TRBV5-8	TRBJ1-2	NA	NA	TGTGCCAGCAGTCGCGGGGCGGTCAACTATGGCTACACCTTC	CASSRGAVNYGYTF
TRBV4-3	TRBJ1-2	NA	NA	TGCGCCAGCAGCCAAGTTCCAGGGGATCAGGATGGCTACACCTTC	CASSQVPGDQDGYTF
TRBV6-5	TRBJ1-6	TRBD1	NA	TGTGCCAGCAGGCCGGGACAGGGGGTTTCACCCCTCCACTTT	CASRPGQGVSPLHF
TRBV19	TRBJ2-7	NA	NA	TGTGCCAGTAGTAGTCCCAGCTACGAGCAGTACTTC	CASSSPSYEQYF
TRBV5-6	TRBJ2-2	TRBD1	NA	TGTGCCAGCAGCTCCCTAAGACAGGGCACCGGGGAGCTGTTTTTT	CASSSLRQGTGELFF
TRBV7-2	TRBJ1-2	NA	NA	TGTGCCAGCAGCTCTGCGGGTGGACAGAGTGAAGGCTACACCTTC	CASSSAGGQSEGYTF
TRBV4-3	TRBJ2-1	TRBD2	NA	TGCGCCAGCAGCCAAGCCACGGACGGGAGGGGGAATGGTGAGCAGTTCTTC	CASSQATDGRGNGEQFF
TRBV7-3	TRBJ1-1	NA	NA	TGTGCCAGCCGGGGGTCGGGGGGAACTGAAGCTTTCTTT	CASRGSGGTEAFF
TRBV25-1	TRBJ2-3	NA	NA	TGTGCCAGCAGTGAATCGGGGAGGACCGATACGCAGTATTTT	CASSESGRTDTQYF
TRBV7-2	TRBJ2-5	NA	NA	TGTGCCAGCAGCTACAGGGCCGAGACCCAGTACTTC	CASSYRAETQYF
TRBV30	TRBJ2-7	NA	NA	TGTGCCTGGAGTGTGGGACTTGGGAACGAGCAGTACTTC	CAWSVGLGNEQYF
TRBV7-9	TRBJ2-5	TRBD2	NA	TGTGCCAGCAGCTTAGGGGAGACGGGGGGAGAGACCCAGTACTTC	CASSLGETGGETQYF
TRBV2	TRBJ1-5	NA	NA	TGTGCCAGCAGTGAAAGGACTCTCAATCAGCCCCAGCATTTT	CASSERTLNQPQHF
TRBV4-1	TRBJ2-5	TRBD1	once	TGCGCCAGCAGCCCTCGAGGGGGCAACAAAGAGACCCAGTACTTC	CASSPRGGNKETQYF
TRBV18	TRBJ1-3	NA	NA	TGTGCCAGCTCACCGTCGGACAGTACTGGTGGAAACACCATATATTTT	CASSPSDSTGGNTIYF
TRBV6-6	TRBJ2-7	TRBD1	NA	TGTGCCAGCAGTTACTCGCGAGGACAGGGAAGTTACGAGCAGTACTTC	CASSYSRGQGSYEQYF
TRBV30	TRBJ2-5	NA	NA	TGTGCCTGGACGGGCCAAGAGACCCAGTACTTC	CAWTGQETQYF
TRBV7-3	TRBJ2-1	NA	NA	TGTGCCAGCAGCTCTGGGGGGGCCCCCTACAATGAGCAGTTCTTC	CASSSGGAPYNEQFF
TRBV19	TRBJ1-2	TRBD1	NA	TGTGCCAGTAGTATAGATAAAACCGGACAGGGGGAGAGGGGCTACACCTTC	CASSIDKTGQGERGYTF
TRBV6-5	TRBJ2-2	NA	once	TGTGCCAGCTGGAAGGGGGAAGTGGGCACCGGGGAGCTGTTTTTT	CASWKGEVGTGELFF
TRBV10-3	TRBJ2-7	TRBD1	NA	TGTGCCGTACTCGGGACAGGGGGCCGAGAGCAGTACTTC	CAVLGTGGREQYF
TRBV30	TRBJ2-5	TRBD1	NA	TGTGCCTGTACCGACAGGGGGGGGGAGACCCAGTACTTC	CACTDRGGETQYF
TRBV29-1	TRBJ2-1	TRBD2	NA	TGCAGCGTTACGGGAGGGAGAAGCTCCTACAATGAGCAGTTCTTC	CSVTGGRSSYNEQFF
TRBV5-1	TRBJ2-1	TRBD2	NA	TGCGCCAGCAGCCCGGGACTAGAGGAAGAGCAGTTCTTC	CASSPGLEEEQFF
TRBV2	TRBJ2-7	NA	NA	TGTGCCAGCAGAGGGACTGGGACCTACGAGCAGTACTTC	CASRGTGTYEQYF